This T cell receptor beta chain appears in the sequencing data of a study of cytomegalovirus exposure and HLA in healthy donors. As for the study in general: The roughly 130 validation repertoires used the same platform as the 650 to 750 first-cohort repertoires, a later analysis reported. Study-wide results and caveats: Cytomegalovirus status, reportedly, was diagnosed with high specificity and sensitivity by the classifier.

On this clone: What it binds is unknown.

This CDR3 has 16 amino acids. Germline V gene data show CDR1 as LGHNA and CDR2 as YNFKEQ. The ends lost 2 bases at V and 6 bases at J; junction bases unmatched: 6. TCRdb's copy holds only in-frame clones and misses some; the assay was immunoSEQ multiplex PCR. The table has about 74,000 clones, 90% to 95% seen once. The sequence was obtained from a woman aged 18-29 years in good health and CMV-seropositive. The sample was PBMCs. The V and J genes are TRBV4-2 and TRBJ2-5, with 13 bases fitting TRBD2. The CDR3 protein is CASSQWTSGGGKTQYF. CDR3 in DNA: TGTGCCAGCAGCCAATGGACTAGCGGGGGAGGGAAGACCCAGTACTTC.